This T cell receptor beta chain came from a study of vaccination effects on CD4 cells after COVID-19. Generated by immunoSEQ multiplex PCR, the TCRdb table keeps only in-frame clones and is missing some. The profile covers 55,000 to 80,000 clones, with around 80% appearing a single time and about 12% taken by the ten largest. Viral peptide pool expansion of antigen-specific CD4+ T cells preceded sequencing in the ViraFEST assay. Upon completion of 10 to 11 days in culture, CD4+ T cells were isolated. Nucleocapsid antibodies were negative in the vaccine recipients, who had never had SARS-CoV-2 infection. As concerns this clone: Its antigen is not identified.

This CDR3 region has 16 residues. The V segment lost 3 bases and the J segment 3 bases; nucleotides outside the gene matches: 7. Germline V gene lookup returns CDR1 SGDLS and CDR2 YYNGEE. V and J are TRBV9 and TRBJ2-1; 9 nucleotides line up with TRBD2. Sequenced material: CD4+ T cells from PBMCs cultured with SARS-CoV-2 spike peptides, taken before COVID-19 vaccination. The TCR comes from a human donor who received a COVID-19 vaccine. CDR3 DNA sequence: TGTGCCAGCAGCGGTTCGGCAGCGGGGGGCTACAATGAGCAGTTCTTC. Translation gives CASSGSAAGGYNEQFF.